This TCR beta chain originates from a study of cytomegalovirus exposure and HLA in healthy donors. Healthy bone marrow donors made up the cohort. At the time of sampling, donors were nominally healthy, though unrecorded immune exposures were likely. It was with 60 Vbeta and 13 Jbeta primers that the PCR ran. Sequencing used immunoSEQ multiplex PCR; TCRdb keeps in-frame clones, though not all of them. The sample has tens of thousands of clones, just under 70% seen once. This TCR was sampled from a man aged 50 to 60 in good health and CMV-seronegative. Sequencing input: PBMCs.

CDR3 sequence (DNA): TGCGCCAGCAGCTTGGAGGACAGCAGGTTCGGGGAGCTGTTTTTT. Residues: CASSLEDSRFGELFF. This chain connects TRBV5-1 to TRBJ2-2; D perhaps matches TRBD1 (6 bases). The V gene's germline CDR1 is SGHRS and CDR2 YFSETQ. V was shortened by 0 bases and J by 7 bases, with 13 bases between the two germline ends. The CDR3 has 15 amino acids.